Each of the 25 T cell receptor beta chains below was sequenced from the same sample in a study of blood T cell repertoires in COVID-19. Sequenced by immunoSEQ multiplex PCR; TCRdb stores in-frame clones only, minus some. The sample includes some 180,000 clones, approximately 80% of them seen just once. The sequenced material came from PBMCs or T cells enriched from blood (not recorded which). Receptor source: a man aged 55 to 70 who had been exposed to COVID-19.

The CDR3 reads CATTNRDRGSEQFF. The DNA of the CDR3 is TGTGCCACCACTAACCGGGACAGGGGAAGTGAGCAGTTCTTC. The chain carries TRBV19 and TRBJ2-1; TRBD1 matches at 10 bases. CDR3 size: 14 residues. Germline CDR1 reads LNHDA; CDR2 reads SQIVND (reference sequence). The V segment lost 10 bases and the J segment 9 bases; nucleotides outside the gene matches: 12.

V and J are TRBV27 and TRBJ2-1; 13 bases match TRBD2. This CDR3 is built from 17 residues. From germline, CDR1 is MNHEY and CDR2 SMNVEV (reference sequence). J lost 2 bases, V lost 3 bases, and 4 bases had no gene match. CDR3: CASSFLTSGRAYNEQFF. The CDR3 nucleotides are TGTGCCAGCAGTTTCCTTACTAGCGGGAGGGCCTACAATGAGCAGTTCTTC.

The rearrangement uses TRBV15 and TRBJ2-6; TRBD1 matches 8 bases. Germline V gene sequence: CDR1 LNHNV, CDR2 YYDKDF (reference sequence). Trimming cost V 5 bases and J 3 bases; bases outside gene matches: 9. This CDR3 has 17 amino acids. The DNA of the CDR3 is TGTGCCACCAGCGCAGGCAACAGGGGGTTTGGGGCCAACGTCCTGACTTTC. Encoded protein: CATSAGNRGFGANVLTF.

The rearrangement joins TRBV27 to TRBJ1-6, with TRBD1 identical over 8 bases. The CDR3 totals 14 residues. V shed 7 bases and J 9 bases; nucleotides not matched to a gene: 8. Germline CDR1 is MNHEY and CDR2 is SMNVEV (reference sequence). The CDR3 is CASKTTGVGSPLHF. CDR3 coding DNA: TGTGCCAGCAAGACGACAGGGGTTGGTTCACCCCTCCACTTT.

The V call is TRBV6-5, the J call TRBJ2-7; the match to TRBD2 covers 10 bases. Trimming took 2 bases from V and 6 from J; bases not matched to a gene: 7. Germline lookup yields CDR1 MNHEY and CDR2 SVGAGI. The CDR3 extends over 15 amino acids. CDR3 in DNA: TGTGCCAGCAGTTACGGGGGACTAGCGACTGGCGAGCAGTACTTC. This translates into CASSYGGLATGEQYF.

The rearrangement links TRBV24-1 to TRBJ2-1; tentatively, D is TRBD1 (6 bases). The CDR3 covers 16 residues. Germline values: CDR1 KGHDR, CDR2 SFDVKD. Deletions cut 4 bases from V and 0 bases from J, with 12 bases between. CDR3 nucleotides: TGTGCCACCAGTGACCCGGGACAAAGCTCCTACAATGAGCAGTTCTTC. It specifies CATSDPGQSSYNEQFF.

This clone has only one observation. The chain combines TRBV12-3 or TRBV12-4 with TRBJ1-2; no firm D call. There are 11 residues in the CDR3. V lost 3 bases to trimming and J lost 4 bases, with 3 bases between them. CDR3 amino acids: CASSFRYGYTF. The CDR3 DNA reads TGTGCCAGCAGTTTTCGCTATGGCTACACCTTC.

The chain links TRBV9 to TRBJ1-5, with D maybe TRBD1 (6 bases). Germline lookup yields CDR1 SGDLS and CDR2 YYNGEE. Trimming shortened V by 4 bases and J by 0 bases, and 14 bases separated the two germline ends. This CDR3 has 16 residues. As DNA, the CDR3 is TGTGCCAGCAGCCCAAATTCGGACAGTAGCAATCAGCCCCAGCATTTT. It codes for CASSPNSDSSNQPQHF.

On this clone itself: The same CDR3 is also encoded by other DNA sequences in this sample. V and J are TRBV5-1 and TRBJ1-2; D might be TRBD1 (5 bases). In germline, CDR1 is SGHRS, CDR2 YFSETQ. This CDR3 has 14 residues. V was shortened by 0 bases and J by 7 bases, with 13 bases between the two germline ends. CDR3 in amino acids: CASSLGQGLGGYTF. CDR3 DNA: TGCGCCAGCAGCTTGGGGCAGGGCCTCGGTGGCTACACCTTC.

The DNA for the CDR3 is TGTGCCAGTAGTATTTTAGCGGGAGACAGTGAGCAGTTCTTC. It translates to CASSILAGDSEQFF. The chain employs TRBV19 and TRBJ2-1; TRBD2 matches 9 bases. The CDR3 runs to 14 residues. Per the germline V gene, CDR1 is LNHDA and CDR2 is SQIVND (reference sequence). The trim removed 3 bases at V and 9 bases at J, leaving 6 bases unmatched.

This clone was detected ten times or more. The DNA of the CDR3 is TGTGCCAGCAGCCAATCCCCTCGGGCCCAGCATTTT. Its protein product is CASSQSPRAQHF. The chain joins TRBV16 to TRBJ1-5; D gene uncertain. The germline V and J ends were trimmed by 0 bases and 11 bases, with 8 bases remaining between them. Germline CDR1 is KGHSY and CDR2 is FQNENV. The CDR3 loop spans 12 amino acids.

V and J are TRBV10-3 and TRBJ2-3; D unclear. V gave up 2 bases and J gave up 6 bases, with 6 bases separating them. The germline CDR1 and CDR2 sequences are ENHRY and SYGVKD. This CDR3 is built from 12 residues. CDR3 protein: CAISEIGDTQYF. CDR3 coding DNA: TGTGCCATCAGTGAGATCGGTGATACGCAGTATTTT.

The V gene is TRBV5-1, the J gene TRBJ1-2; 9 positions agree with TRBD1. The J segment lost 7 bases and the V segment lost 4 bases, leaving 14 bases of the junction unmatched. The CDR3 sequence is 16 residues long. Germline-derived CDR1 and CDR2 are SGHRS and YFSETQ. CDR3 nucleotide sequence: TGCGCCAGCAGCGAATCTCCGGGACAGGGCGAGGGTGGCTACACCTTC. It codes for CASSESPGQGEGGYTF.

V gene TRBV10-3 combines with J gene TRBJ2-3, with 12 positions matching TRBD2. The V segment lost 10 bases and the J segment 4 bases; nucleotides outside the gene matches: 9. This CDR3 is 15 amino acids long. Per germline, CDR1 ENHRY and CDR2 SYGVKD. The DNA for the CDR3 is TGTGCCACCGGACTAGCGGGAATTGGGGCAGATACGCAGTATTTT. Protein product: CATGLAGIGADTQYF.

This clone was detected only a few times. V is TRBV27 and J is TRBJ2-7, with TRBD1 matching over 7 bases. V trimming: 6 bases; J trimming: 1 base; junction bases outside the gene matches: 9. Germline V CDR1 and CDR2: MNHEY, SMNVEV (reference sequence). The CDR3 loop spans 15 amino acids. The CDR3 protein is CASRGRQGVSYEQYF. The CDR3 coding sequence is TGTGCCAGCAGGGGTAGACAGGGAGTATCCTACGAGCAGTACTTC.

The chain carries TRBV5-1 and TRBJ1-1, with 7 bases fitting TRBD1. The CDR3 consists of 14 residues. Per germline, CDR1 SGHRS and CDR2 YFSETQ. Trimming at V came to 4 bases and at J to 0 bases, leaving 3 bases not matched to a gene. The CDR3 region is CASSPGTVNTEAFF. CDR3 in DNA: TGCGCCAGCAGCCCGGGGACAGTGAACACTGAAGCTTTCTTT.

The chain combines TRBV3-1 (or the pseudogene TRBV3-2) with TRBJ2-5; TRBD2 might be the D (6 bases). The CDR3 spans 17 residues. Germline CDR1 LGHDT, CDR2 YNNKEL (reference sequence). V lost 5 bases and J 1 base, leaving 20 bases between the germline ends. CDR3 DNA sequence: TGTGCCAGCAGCACAGCGACGGGTACGCGGGGCCAAGAGACCCAGTACTTC. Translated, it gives CASSTATGTRGQETQYF.

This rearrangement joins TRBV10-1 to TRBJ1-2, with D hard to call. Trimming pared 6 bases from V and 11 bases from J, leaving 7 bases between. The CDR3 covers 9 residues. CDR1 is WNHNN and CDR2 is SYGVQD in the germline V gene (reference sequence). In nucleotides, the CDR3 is TGCGCCAGCAGAGACGGGTACACCTTC. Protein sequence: CASRDGYTF.

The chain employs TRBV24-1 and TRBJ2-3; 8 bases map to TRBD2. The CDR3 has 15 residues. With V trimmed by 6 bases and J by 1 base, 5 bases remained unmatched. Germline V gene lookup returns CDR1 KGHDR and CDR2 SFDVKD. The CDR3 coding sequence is TGTGCCACCAGTATAGCGGGATTAGGCACAGATACGCAGTATTTT. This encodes CATSIAGLGTDTQYF.

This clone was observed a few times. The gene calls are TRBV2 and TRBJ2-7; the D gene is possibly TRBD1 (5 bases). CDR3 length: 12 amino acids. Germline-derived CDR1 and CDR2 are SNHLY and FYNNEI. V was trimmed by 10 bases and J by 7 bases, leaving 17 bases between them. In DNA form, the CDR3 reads TGTGCCACCGAGTTGGGGCAGGTGGAGCAGTACTTC. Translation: CATELGQVEQYF.

The CDR3 DNA reads as TGTGCCAGCAGCCAAAGCGGAGGTGAAGCTTTCTTT. Translation: CASSQSGGEAFF. The chain couples TRBV27 to TRBJ1-1; D call uncertain. Germline-derived CDR1 and CDR2 are MNHEY and SMNVEV (reference sequence). The CDR3 runs 12 residues. Deletions cut 6 bases from V and 7 bases from J, with 12 bases between.

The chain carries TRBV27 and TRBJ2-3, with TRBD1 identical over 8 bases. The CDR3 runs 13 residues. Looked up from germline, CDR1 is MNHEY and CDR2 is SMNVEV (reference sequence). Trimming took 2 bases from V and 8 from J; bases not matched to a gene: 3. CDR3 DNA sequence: TGTGCCAGCAGTTTAGGACAGGGCGTTACGCAGTATTTT. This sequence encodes CASSLGQGVTQYF.

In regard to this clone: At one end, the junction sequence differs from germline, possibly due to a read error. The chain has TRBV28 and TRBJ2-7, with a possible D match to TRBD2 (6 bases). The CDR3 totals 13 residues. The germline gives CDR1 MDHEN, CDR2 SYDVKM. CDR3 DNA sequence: TGTGCCAGCAGTTTAGATCGTAGAGGGAGGATTAACTTC. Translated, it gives CASSLDRRGRINF.

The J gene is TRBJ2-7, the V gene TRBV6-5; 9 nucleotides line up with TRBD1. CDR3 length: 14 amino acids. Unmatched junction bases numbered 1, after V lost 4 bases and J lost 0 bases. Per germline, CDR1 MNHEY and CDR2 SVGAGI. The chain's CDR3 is CASSLGQGSYEQYF. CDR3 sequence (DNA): TGTGCCAGCAGTTTGGGACAGGGCTCCTACGAGCAGTACTTC.

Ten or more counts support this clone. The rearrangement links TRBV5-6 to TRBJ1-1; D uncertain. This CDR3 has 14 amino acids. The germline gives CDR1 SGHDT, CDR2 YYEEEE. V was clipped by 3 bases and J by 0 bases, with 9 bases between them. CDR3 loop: CASSSRLLNTEAFF. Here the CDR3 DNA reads TGTGCCAGCAGCTCGAGACTCCTGAACACTGAAGCTTTCTTT.